This T cell receptor beta chain was identified during a study of cytomegalovirus exposure and HLA in healthy donors. This CDR3 comprises 14 residues. The junction had 3 bases not matched to a gene; V was cut back by 4 bases and J by 5 bases. Germline assignment: CDR1 SGHAT and CDR2 FQNNGV. As concerns this clone: Its matching antigen is unknown.

Notes on the study in general: Some public TCRs appeared in many individuals, while most sequences were rare. A missense variant in DCLRE1C was later tied to TCR beta V- and J-gene trimming.

A multiplex PCR was run with 60 Vbeta primers and 13 Jbeta primers. Sequenced by immunoSEQ multiplex PCR; TCRdb stores in-frame clones only, minus some. The sample comprises about 130,000 clones, less than 80% of which are singletons, and 4% rests with the top ten. The origin of this receptor is a middle-aged man in good health and CMV-seropositive. V is TRBV11-2 and J is TRBJ1-4; 8 nucleotides line up with TRBD1. The sequenced material came from PBMCs. The CDR3 here is CASSSDRENEKLFF. The CDR3 nucleotides read TGTGCCAGCAGCTCGGACAGGGAGAATGAAAAACTGTTTTTT.